Shown below are 19 T cell receptor beta chains from a single sample sequenced in a study of CD8 T cells in acute hepatitis C reinfection. TCRdb keeps only in-frame clones here, not all; method: immunoSEQ multiplex PCR. This table has over 35,000 clones, about 86% appearing once. The time point: naive CD8 control sorted from an acute-time-point sample. Sequenced input: naive CD8+ T cells from PBMCs. These receptors were collected from a man younger than 40 with chronic hepatitis C.

CDR3 sequence (DNA): TGTGCCAGCGGGAGACTGACTGAAGCTTTCTTT. It translates to CASGRLTEAFF. This chain uses TRBV5-6 with TRBJ1-1; no clear D. This CDR3 region has 11 residues. The germline V gene has CDR1 SGHDT and CDR2 YYEEEE. Trimming stripped 7 bases from V and 5 bases from J, with 9 bases between.

The chain combines TRBV7-8 with TRBJ1-1, with 9 bases matching TRBD1. Germline trimming cut 2 bases from V and 3 bases from J; bases unmatched to any gene: 13. The CDR3 is 18 amino acids. CDR1 is SGHVS and CDR2 is FQNEAQ in the germline V gene. The CDR3 loop is CASSLIPGQGLRDTEAFF. The CDR3 region has the DNA TGTGCCAGCAGCTTAATCCCGGGACAGGGTTTGAGGGACACTGAAGCTTTCTTT.

The chain joins TRBV11-2 to TRBJ2-2; TRBD2 matches 11 bases. Germline V gene sequence: CDR1 SGHAT, CDR2 FQNNGV. The junction had 10 bases not matched to a gene; V was cut back by 3 bases and J by 7 bases. The length of the CDR3 is 17 residues. The CDR3 spells CASSFPSSGGAYGELFF. CDR3 coding DNA: TGTGCCAGCAGCTTTCCAAGTAGCGGGGGGGCCTACGGGGAGCTGTTTTTT.

The chain is built from TRBV7-3 and TRBJ2-1; D uncertain. V lost 4 bases and J 6 bases, leaving 7 bases between the germline ends. In germline, CDR1 is SGHTA, CDR2 FQGTGA. The CDR3 totals 12 residues. Here the CDR3 DNA reads TGTGCCAGCAGCTCTGGACCCAATGAGCAGTTCTTC. Residues: CASSSGPNEQFF. Full variable domain (missing parts from reference TRBV7-3 and TRBJ2-1): GAGVSQTPSNKVTEKGKYVELRCDPISGHTALYWYRQSLGQGPEFLIYFQGTGAADDSGLPNDRFFAVRPEGSVSTLKIQRTERGDSAVYLCASSSGPNEQFFGPGTRLTVL.

The rearrangement uses TRBV4-2 and TRBJ2-5, with D maybe TRBD2 (7 bases). V gave up 1 base and J gave up 5 bases, with 14 bases separating them. This CDR3 contains 15 residues. Germline V gene sequence: CDR1 LGHNA, CDR2 YNFKEQ. The CDR3 DNA sequence: TGTGCCAGCAGCCAAGTTGCGGGGGCGGGGGAGACCCAGTACTTC. This codes for CASSQVAGAGETQYF.

This chain joins TRBV28 and TRBJ2-1, with D unclear. Germline CDR1 and CDR2: MDHEN and SYDVKM. V was cut by 5 bases and J by 5 bases, with 1 base left in between. This CDR3 spans 10 amino acids. The CDR3 reads CASSDNEQFF. The CDR3 nucleotides are TGTGCCAGCAGTGACAATGAGCAGTTCTTC.

The chain couples TRBV2 to TRBJ2-1; 8 positions match TRBD2. This CDR3 comprises 16 residues. Germline V gene data show CDR1 as SNHLY and CDR2 as FYNNEI. V gave up 7 bases and J gave up 6 bases; unmatched junction bases: 14. As DNA, the CDR3 is TGTGCCAGCATGGCAAGTGAGGTAGCGGGATCCAATGAGCAGTTCTTC. It yields the protein CASMASEVAGSNEQFF.

The rearrangement links TRBV7-9 to TRBJ2-5; possible D gene TRBD2, 5 bases. The CDR3 loop spans 13 amino acids. V shed 3 bases and J shed 7 bases, with 12 bases lying between them. Germline CDR1 SEHNR, CDR2 FQNEAQ (reference sequence). CDR3 nucleotide sequence: TGTGCCAGCAGCTTCAAGGGAGAGGGGACCCAGTACTTC. Its translation is CASSFKGEGTQYF.

The chain combines TRBV19 with TRBJ2-7, with D perhaps being TRBD1 or TRBD2 (5 bases each). Germline lookup yields CDR1 LNHDA and CDR2 SQIVND (reference sequence). V was clipped by 9 bases and J by 5 bases, with 11 bases between them. This CDR3 region has 11 residues. The CDR3 sequence is CASLGTDEQYF. The CDR3 bases are TGTGCCAGCCTAGGGACGGACGAGCAGTACTTC.

This CDR3 is CASSLWGYQETQYF. CDR3 nucleotides: TGTGCCAGCAGCTTATGGGGGTACCAAGAGACCCAGTACTTC. The chain is built from TRBV5-4 and TRBJ2-5, with D perhaps assigned TRBD1 or TRBD2 (5 bases each). The CDR3 is 14 residues long. Germline V gene lookup returns CDR1 SGHNT and CDR2 YYREEE (reference sequence). Trimming took 2 bases from V and 0 from J, leaving 8 bases between them.

The rearrangement links TRBV5-1 to TRBJ2-7; 9 nucleotides agree with TRBD1. The germline CDR1 and CDR2 sequences are SGHRS and YFSETQ. The CDR3 sequence is 16 residues long. V trimming: 0 bases; J trimming: 2 bases; junction bases outside the gene matches: 6. The DNA for the CDR3 is TGCGCCAGCAGCTTGGGTTTGACAGGGGGTACCTACGAGCAGTACTTC. Amino acid sequence: CASSLGLTGGTYEQYF. The full variable domain, completed using reference TRBV5-1 and TRBJ2-7, is KAGVTQTPRYLIKTRGQQVTLSCSPISGHRSVSWYQQTPGQGLQFLFEYFSETQRNKGNFPGRFSGRQFSNSRSEMNVSTLELGDSALYLCASSLGLTGGTYEQYFGPGTRLTVT.

This clone was seen once. This rearrangement joins TRBV2 to TRBJ2-1; 7 bases map to TRBD2. CDR3 length: 16 amino acids. With V trimmed by 8 bases and J by 2 bases, 12 bases remained unmatched. Germline V gene data show CDR1 as SNHLY and CDR2 as FYNNEI. As DNA, the CDR3 is TGTGCCAGCGGCGTCGCCCTACGGGAGGCCTACAATGAGCAGTTCTTC. This gives the protein CASGVALREAYNEQFF.

The DNA of the CDR3 is TGTGCCAGCTCGTCCGAGGGGGGGGGCGAAGCTTTCTTT. This sequence encodes CASSSEGGGEAFF. The chain links TRBV18 to TRBJ1-1; the D gene is possibly TRBD1 (6 bases). Trimming left V 6 bases short and J 8 bases short, with 16 bases between. From germline, CDR1 is KGHSH and CDR2 LQKENI. The CDR3 extends over 13 amino acids.

This clone was detected only a few times. This sequence joins TRBV7-8 and TRBJ1-2; a possible D gene is TRBD1 (6 bases). CDR3 length: 13 amino acids. V lost 6 bases to trimming and J lost 6 bases, with 14 bases between them. Germline CDR1 SGHVS, CDR2 FQNEAQ. This chain's CDR3 is CASSSTAGDGYTF. The CDR3 DNA follows: TGTGCCAGCAGTTCGACAGCAGGGGATGGCTACACCTTC.

This sequence joins TRBV5-4 and TRBJ1-1; TRBD1 is a possible D gene (5 bases). Trimming took off 7 bases at V and 5 bases at J, with 9 bases between the two ends. Germline V gene data show CDR1 as SGHNT and CDR2 as YYREEE (reference sequence). The length of the CDR3 is 11 residues. CDR3 coding DNA: TGTGCCAGCGGGAAGGGGACTGAAGCTTTCTTT. Translating gives CASGKGTEAFF.

This clone has just one count. J is TRBJ2-7 and V is TRBV4-2; 11 nucleotides align to TRBD2. Germline V lookup: CDR1 LGHNA, CDR2 YNFKEQ. The CDR3 sequence is 19 residues long. V was pared by 4 bases and J by 3 bases, with 17 bases of the junction left unmatched. The CDR3 is CASSPELVWLAGGNYEQYF. The CDR3 nucleotides read TGTGCCAGCAGCCCAGAGTTGGTTTGGCTAGCGGGAGGCAACTACGAGCAGTACTTC.

This chain joins TRBV7-2 and TRBJ1-2; no reliable D call. Trimming took off 1 base at V and 8 bases at J, with 14 bases between the two ends. The CDR3 extends over 14 amino acids. CDR1 is SGHTA and CDR2 is FQGNSA in the germline V gene. CDR3 coding DNA: TGTGCCAGCAGCTTAGTACCGGGCGTGGAGGGCTACACCTTC. As protein: CASSLVPGVEGYTF. Based on the CDR3 plus reference TRBV7-2 and TRBJ1-2, the full variable domain is GAGVSQSPSNKVTEKGKDVELRCDPISGHTALYWYRQSLGQGLEFLIYFQGNSAPDKSGLPSDRFSAERTGGSVSTLTIQRTQQEDSAVYLCASSLVPGVEGYTFGSGTRLTVV.

The chain uses TRBV6-6 and TRBJ2-3; TRBD1 matches at 7 bases. CDR1 MNHNY and CDR2 SVGAGI come from the germline V gene (reference sequence). J lost 7 bases, V lost 2 bases, and 6 bases had no gene match. The CDR3 is 14 amino acids. The CDR3 protein is CASSYPGQAYTQYF. CDR3 DNA: TGTGCCAGCAGTTACCCCGGACAGGCCTATACGCAGTATTTT.

The chain is built from TRBV19 and TRBJ2-7; 7 bases line up with TRBD1. Germline V CDR1 and CDR2: LNHDA, SQIVND (reference sequence). The length of the CDR3 is 15 residues. V dropped 4 bases and J dropped 2; count of bases not matched to a gene: 8. The CDR3 nucleotides read TGTGCCAGTAGTACCCCGACAGGGTTGCCCTACGAGCAGTACTTC. This encodes CASSTPTGLPYEQYF.